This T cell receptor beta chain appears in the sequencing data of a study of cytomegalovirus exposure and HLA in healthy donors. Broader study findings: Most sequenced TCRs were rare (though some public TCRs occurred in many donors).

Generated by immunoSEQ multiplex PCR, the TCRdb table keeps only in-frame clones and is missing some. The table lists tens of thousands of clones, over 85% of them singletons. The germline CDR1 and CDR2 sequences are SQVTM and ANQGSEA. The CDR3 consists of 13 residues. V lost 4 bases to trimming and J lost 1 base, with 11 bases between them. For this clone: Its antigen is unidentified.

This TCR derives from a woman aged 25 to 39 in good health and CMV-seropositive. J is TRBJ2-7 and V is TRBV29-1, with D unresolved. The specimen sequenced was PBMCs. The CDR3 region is CSVVSGKSYEQYF. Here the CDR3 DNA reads TGCAGCGTTGTCTCGGGTAAATCCTACGAGCAGTACTTC.